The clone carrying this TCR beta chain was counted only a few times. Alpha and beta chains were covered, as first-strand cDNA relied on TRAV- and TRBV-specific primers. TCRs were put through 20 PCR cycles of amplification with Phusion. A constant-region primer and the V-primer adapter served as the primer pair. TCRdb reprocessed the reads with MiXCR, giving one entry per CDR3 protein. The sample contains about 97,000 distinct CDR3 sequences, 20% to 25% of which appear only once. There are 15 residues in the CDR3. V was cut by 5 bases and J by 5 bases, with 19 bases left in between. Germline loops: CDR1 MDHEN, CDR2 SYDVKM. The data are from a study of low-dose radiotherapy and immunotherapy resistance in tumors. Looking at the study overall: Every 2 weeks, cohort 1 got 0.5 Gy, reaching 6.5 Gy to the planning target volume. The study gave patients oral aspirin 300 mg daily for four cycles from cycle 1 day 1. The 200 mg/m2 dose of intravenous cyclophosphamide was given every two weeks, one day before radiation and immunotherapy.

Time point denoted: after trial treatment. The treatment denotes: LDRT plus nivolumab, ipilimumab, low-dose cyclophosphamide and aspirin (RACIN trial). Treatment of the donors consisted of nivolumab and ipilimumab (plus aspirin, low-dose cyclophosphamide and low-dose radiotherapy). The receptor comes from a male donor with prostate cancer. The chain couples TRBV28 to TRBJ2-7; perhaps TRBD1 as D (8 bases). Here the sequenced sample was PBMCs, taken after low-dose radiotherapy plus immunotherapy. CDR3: CASSPGGQEFDEQYF. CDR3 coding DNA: TGTGCCAGCAGTCCGGGGGGACAGGAATTCGACGAGCAGTACTTC.